The clone carrying this T cell receptor beta chain showed up just once. The CDR3 has 18 amino acids. Losses at the gene ends were 6 bases for V and 6 bases for J; bases not matched to a gene: 21. The germline V gene has CDR1 MDHEN and CDR2 SYDVKM. This entry is derived from a study of blood T cell repertoires in COVID-19. Study background: Specimens from acute and convalescent COVID-19 originated in the United States, Italy and Spain. T cells, B-cell-depleted T cells, or PBMCs provided the cDNA or gDNA that served as material.

In the original analysis: Reference gene primer amplification gave estimated nucleated cell counts. Assay used: immunoSEQ multiplex PCR; TCRdb lists only in-frame clones, some missing. V and J calls plus clone size are reproduced from that table; the DNA served to infer D and trimming. The sample lists 90,000 or so clones; 89% were seen once. This chain links TRBV28 with TRBJ2-7, with 9 bases lining up with TRBD2. The sequenced material came from peripheral blood. This sequence was found in an elderly woman with active COVID-19. In DNA, the CDR3 is TGTGCCAGCAGCTCCCCTATAGACAGCGGGAGGACTACACTCGAGCAGTACTTC. Translation: CASSSPIDSGRTTLEQYF.